Sequencing of this T cell receptor beta chain was carried out in a study of blood T cell repertoires in COVID-19. Study context: COVID-19 samples, acute and convalescent, were from the United States, Italy and Spain.

Assignments of participants to cohorts depended upon their own reported clinical history. Repertoires were generated with immunoSEQ multiplex PCR, while TCRdb's copy carries only in-frame clones and drops some. The table lists around 230,000 clones, approximately 84% of them singletons. Germline V gene data show CDR1 as MNHEY and CDR2 as SMNVEV (reference sequence). CDR3 length: 13 residues. Deletions cut 2 bases from V and 8 bases from J, with 12 bases between. Sequencing was performed on PBMCs or T cells enriched from blood (not recorded which). The TCR originated in a man in his forties who had recovered from COVID-19. V is TRBV27 and J is TRBJ1-1, with D possibly being TRBD1 (5 bases). Here the CDR3 reads CASSLRGRQEAFF. DNA of the CDR3: TGTGCCAGCAGTTTACGAGGCAGACAGGAAGCTTTCTTT.